The subject of this entry is one TCR beta chain. Profiling relied on immunoSEQ multiplex PCR, and the TCRdb table lists in-frame clones only, not all of them. Here the sample spans fewer than 250,000 clones, 80% to 90% being singletons. The sample is drawn from a study of blood T cell repertoires in COVID-19. Within the 2 weeks before study entry, each person in the exposed group met a COVID-19 case. Trimming shortened V by 4 bases and J by 4 bases, and 7 bases separated the two germline ends. Looked up from germline, CDR1 is SGHVS and CDR2 is FNYEAQ. This CDR3 is 12 amino acids long. The source of this sequence is a woman aged 40 to 55 who had been exposed to COVID-19. Sample: PBMCs or T cells enriched from blood (not recorded which). The rearrangement joins TRBV7-6 to TRBJ1-2; no clear D. In DNA form, the CDR3 reads TGTGCCAGCAGCTCCGGGAGCTATGGCTACACCTTC. Translating it yields CASSSGSYGYTF.